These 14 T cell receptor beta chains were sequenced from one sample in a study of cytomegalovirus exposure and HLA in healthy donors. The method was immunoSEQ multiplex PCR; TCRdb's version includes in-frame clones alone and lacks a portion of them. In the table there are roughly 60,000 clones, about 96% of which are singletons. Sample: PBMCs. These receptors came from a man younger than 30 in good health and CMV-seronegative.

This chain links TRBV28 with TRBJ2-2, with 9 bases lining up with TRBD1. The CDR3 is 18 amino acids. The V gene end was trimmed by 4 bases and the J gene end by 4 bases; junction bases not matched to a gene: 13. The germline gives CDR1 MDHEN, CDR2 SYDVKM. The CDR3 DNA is TGTGCCAGCAGTTCGAGGGGATGGACAGGGGTACGCACCGGGGAGCTGTTTTTT. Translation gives CASSSRGWTGVRTGELFF. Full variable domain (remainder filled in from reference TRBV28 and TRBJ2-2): DVKVTQSSRYLVKRTGEKVFLECVQDMDHENMFWYRQDPGLGLRLIYFSYDVKMKEKGDIPEGYSVSREKKERFSLILESASTNQTSMYLCASSSRGWTGVRTGELFFGEGSRLTVL.

CDR3 in DNA: TGTGCCAGCTTCATTCGGCAGGAGGTCGGGGAGCTGTTTTTT. This encodes CASFIRQEVGELFF. V is TRBV5-5 and J is TRBJ2-2; a weak D match, TRBD2 (5 bases). V dropped 7 bases and J dropped 7 bases, with 17 bases sitting between them. The CDR3 length is 14 residues. In germline, CDR1 is SGHKS, CDR2 YYEKEE (reference sequence). Combining the CDR3 with reference TRBV5-5 and TRBJ2-2 gives the whole variable domain DAGVTQSPTHLIKTRGQQVTLRCSPISGHKSVSWYQQVLGQGPQFIFQYYEKEERGRGNFPDRFSARQFPNYSSELNVNALLLGDSALYLCASFIRQEVGELFFGEGSRLTVL.

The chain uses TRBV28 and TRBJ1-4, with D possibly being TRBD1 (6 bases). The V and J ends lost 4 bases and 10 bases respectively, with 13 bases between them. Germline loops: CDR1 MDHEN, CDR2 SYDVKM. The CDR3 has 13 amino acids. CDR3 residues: CASSSGGAVKLFF. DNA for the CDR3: TGTGCCAGCAGTTCCGGGGGGGCTGTAAAACTGTTTTTT.

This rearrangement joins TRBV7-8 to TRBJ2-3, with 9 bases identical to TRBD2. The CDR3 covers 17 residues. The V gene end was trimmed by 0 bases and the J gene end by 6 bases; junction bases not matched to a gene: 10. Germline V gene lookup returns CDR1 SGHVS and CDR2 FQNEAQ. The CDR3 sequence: CASSLAVSGSSWDTQYF. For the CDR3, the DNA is TGTGCCAGCAGCTTAGCGGTTAGCGGGAGTAGCTGGGATACGCAGTATTTT.

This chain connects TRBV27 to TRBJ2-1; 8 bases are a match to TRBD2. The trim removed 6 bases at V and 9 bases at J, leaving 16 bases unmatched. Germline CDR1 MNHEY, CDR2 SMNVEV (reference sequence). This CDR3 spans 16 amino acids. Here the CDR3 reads CASRAITSGDRGEQFF. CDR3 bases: TGTGCCAGCAGAGCGATAACTAGCGGAGACCGGGGTGAGCAGTTCTTC.

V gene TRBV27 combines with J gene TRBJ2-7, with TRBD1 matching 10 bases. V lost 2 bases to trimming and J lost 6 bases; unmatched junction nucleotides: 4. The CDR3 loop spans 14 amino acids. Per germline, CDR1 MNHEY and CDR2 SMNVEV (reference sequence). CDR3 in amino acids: CASSLEGTGAEQYF. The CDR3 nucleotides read TGTGCCAGCAGTTTAGAGGGGACAGGGGCCGAGCAGTACTTC.

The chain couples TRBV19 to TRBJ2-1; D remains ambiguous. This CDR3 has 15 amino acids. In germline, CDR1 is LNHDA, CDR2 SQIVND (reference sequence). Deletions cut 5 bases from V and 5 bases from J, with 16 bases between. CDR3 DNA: TGTGCCAGTAGTCAAGACTCTCGCCCTAACAATGAGCAGTTCTTC. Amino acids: CASSQDSRPNNEQFF.

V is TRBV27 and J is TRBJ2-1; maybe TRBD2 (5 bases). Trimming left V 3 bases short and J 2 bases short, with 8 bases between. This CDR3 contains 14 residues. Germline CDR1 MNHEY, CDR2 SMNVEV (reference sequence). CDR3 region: CASSFGIAYNEQFF. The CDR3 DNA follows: TGTGCCAGCAGTTTCGGGATAGCCTACAATGAGCAGTTCTTC.

This CDR3 is CASSSTGIPETQYF. In nucleotides, the CDR3 is TGTGCCAGCAGCTCCACAGGGATTCCAGAGACCCAGTACTTC. The chain combines TRBV11-1 with TRBJ2-5; D might be TRBD1 (6 bases). CDR1 and CDR2 (germline): SGHAT, FQDESV (reference sequence). CDR3 length equals 14 residues. Trimming shortened V by 4 bases and J by 4 bases, and 13 bases separated the two germline ends.

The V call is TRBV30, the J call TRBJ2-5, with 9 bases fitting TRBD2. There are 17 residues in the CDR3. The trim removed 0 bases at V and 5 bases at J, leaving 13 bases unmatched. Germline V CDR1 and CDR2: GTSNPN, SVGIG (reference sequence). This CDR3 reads CAWSVQGGRALLETQYF. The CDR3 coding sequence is TGTGCCTGGAGTGTACAGGGCGGGAGGGCCCTTCTTGAGACCCAGTACTTC. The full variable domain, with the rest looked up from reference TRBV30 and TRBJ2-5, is SQTIHQWPATLVQPVGSPLSLECTVEGTSNPNLYWYRQAAGRGLQLLFYSVGIGQISSEVPQNLSASRPQDRQFILSSKKLLLSDSGFYLCAWSVQGGRALLETQYFGPGTRLLVL.

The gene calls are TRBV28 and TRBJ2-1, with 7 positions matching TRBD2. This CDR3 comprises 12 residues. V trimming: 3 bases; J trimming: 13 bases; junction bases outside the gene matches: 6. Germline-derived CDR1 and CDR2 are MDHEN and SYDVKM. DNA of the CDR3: TGTGCCAGCAGTTTTGTTGGACTAGGACAGTTCTTC. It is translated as CASSFVGLGQFF.

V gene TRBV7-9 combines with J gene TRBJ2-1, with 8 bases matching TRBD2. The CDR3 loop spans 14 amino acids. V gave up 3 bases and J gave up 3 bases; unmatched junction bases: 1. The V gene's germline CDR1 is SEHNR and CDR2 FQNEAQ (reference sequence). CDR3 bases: TGTGCCAGCAGCTTGGCGGGAGGCTACAATGAGCAGTTCTTC. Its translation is CASSLAGGYNEQFF.

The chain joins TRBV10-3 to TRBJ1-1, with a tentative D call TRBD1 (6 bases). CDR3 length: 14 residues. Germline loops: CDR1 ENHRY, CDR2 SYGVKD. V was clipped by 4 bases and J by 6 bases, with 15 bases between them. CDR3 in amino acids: CAISAAGRGSEAFF. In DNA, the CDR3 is TGTGCCATCAGTGCGGCCGGCAGGGGCTCTGAAGCTTTCTTT.

CDR3 in amino acids: CASSQAGAGGFNEQFF. The DNA of the CDR3 is TGTGCCAGCAGCCAAGCCGGTGCAGGGGGTTTTAATGAGCAGTTCTTC. The rearrangement links TRBV4-2 to TRBJ2-1, with 7 nucleotides matching TRBD1. V lost 1 base, J lost 7 bases, and 10 bases stayed unmatched. The CDR3 has 16 amino acids. Per the germline V gene, CDR1 is LGHNA and CDR2 is YNFKEQ.